Listed here are 13 T cell receptor beta chains from one sample, sequenced in a study of somatic mutations in cytotoxic T cells in rheumatoid arthritis. Clones were read by immunoSEQ multiplex PCR, and TCRdb kept only the in-frame ones, dropping some. This table has about 19,000 clones, 75% to 90% appearing once. The specimen sequenced was CD8+ T cells sorted from blood. The receptor set was obtained from an adult with rheumatoid arthritis.

The rearrangement uses TRBV6-5 and TRBJ1-5; 12 bases align to TRBD1. This CDR3 contains 15 residues. Trimming cost V 6 bases and J 1 base; bases outside gene matches: 1. The germline V gene encodes CDR1 MNHEY and CDR2 SVGAGI. The CDR3: CASSGTGGSNQPQHF. In nucleotides, the CDR3 is TGTGCCAGCAGCGGGACAGGGGGCAGCAATCAGCCCCAGCATTTT.

DNA of the CDR3: TGTGCCAGCAGCGCAGCGGGGGGGTACTCCTACGAGCAGTACTTC. Protein product: CASSAAGGYSYEQYF. The chain uses TRBV11-2 and TRBJ2-7; TRBD2 agrees at 10 bases. The CDR3 consists of 15 residues. The J segment lost 0 bases and the V segment lost 5 bases, leaving 4 bases of the junction unmatched. In germline, CDR1 is SGHAT, CDR2 FQNNGV.

The chain uses TRBV6-5 and TRBJ2-1; D possibly matches TRBD1 or TRBD2 (5 bases each). The germline CDR1 and CDR2 sequences are MNHEY and SVGAGI. V lost 10 bases and J lost 2, with 15 bases in between. The CDR3 has 14 residues. CDR3 nucleotides: TGTGCCACCGCGTTAAGGGGAGCCTACAATGAGCAGTTCTTC. Translated: CATALRGAYNEQFF.

This chain connects TRBV10-3 to TRBJ2-7; tentative D call: TRBD1 (6 bases). V gave up 6 bases and J gave up 7 bases, with 25 bases separating them. From germline, CDR1 is ENHRY and CDR2 SYGVKD. The CDR3 is 16 amino acids. The CDR3 protein is CAISSTLGHPPEEQYF. The CDR3 DNA reads TGTGCCATCAGCAGCACGTTGGGACACCCGCCCGAAGAGCAGTACTTC.

This clone turned up a few times. J is TRBJ1-1 and V is TRBV5-5; D not certain. There are 13 residues in the CDR3. V shed 0 bases and J shed 1 base, with 4 bases lying between them. Germline V gene data show CDR1 as SGHKS and CDR2 as YYEKEE (reference sequence). The CDR3 bases are TGTGCCAGCAGCTTGGAGGGGAACACTGAAGCTTTCTTT. Translating it yields CASSLEGNTEAFF.

The V call is TRBV27, the J call TRBJ2-1; 7 nucleotides agree with TRBD2. The germline gives CDR1 MNHEY, CDR2 SMNVEV (reference sequence). CDR3 size: 17 residues. Trimming at V came to 2 bases and at J to 5 bases, leaving 12 bases not matched to a gene. The DNA of the CDR3 is TGTGCCAGCAGTTTAAGTCTAAGCGCGGGAGCACACAATGAGCAGTTCTTC. Its translation is CASSLSLSAGAHNEQFF.

The rearrangement links TRBV11-3 to TRBJ2-1, with a possible D match to TRBD1 (5 bases). V dropped 5 bases and J dropped 5 bases, with 13 bases sitting between them. Germline V gene sequence: CDR1 SGHNT, CDR2 YENEEA. There are 14 residues in the CDR3. CDR3 nucleotides: TGTGCCAGCAGCCTCCTCGCAGGGAACAATGAGCAGTTCTTC. This sequence encodes CASSLLAGNNEQFF.

The V and J genes are TRBV6-5 and TRBJ2-7; D remains unclear. The CDR3 contains 13 residues. V shed 3 bases and J shed 2 bases, with 8 bases lying between them. CDR1 is MNHEY and CDR2 is SVGAGI in the germline V gene. Here the CDR3 reads CASSYSQTYEQYF. CDR3 in DNA: TGTGCCAGCAGTTATAGCCAGACCTACGAGCAGTACTTC.

The V gene is TRBV4-2, the J gene TRBJ2-3; D not resolved. The germline V gene encodes CDR1 LGHNA and CDR2 YNFKEQ. The CDR3 has 15 residues. Trimming took off 0 bases at V and 2 bases at J, with 9 bases between the two ends. In nucleotides, the CDR3 is TGTGCCAGCAGCCAAGAGGAAACTCACACAGATACGCAGTATTTT. It encodes CASSQEETHTDTQYF.

The CDR3 reads CASSVRDRDTDTQYF. CDR3 bases: TGTGCCAGCAGCGTCCGGGACAGGGACACAGATACGCAGTATTTT. This sequence joins TRBV9 and TRBJ2-3; TRBD1 agrees at 9 bases. After removal of 2 bases from V and 2 bases from J, the junction contained 3 bases not matched to a gene. Germline-derived CDR1 and CDR2 are SGDLS and YYNGEE. The CDR3 length is 15 residues.

The genes are TRBV4-3 and TRBJ1-2; 7 bases align to TRBD1. The CDR3 is 13 amino acids. The trim removed 3 bases at V and 3 bases at J, leaving 1 base unmatched. Germline V lookup: CDR1 LGHNA, CDR2 YSLEER. CDR3 in amino acids: CASSHGTDYGYTF. CDR3 DNA: TGCGCCAGCAGCCACGGGACAGACTATGGCTACACCTTC.

The chain is built from TRBV19 and TRBJ2-3, with D possibly TRBD2 on 5 matching bases. The CDR3 runs 13 residues. V dropped 11 bases and J dropped 1 base, with 13 bases sitting between them. Looked up from germline, CDR1 is LNHDA and CDR2 is SQIVND (reference sequence). CDR3 coding DNA: TGTGCCTGTGCGAGGGTCGGCACAGATACGCAGTATTTT. It encodes CACARVGTDTQYF.

This rearrangement joins TRBV27 to TRBJ1-2; no clear D. Trimming pared 6 bases from V and 4 bases from J, leaving 6 bases between. Germline V gene sequence: CDR1 MNHEY, CDR2 SMNVEV (reference sequence). The CDR3 has 11 residues. The CDR3 here is CASRGSYGYTF. The CDR3 DNA follows: TGTGCCAGCAGGGGTAGCTATGGCTACACCTTC.